The following is a T cell receptor beta chain sequence with its context. Its target is unknown. V dropped 1 base and J dropped 0 bases, with 11 bases sitting between them. Germline CDR1 is SGHRS and CDR2 is YFSETQ. The CDR3 loop spans 17 amino acids. The source of the sample is a study of cytomegalovirus exposure and HLA in healthy donors. The study ran its PCR with 60 Vbeta and 13 Jbeta primers. Sequencing used immunoSEQ multiplex PCR; TCRdb keeps in-frame clones, though not all of them. This table holds about 160,000 clones, more than 70% found once. Study-wide results and caveats: The records held CMV serostatus as the only immune exposure information. Highest at DRB1 and lowest at HLA-C, TCR association rates differed among HLA loci in a later analysis.

Each donor was healthy, and each was a bone marrow donor. This receptor was identified in a man in his sixties in good health and CMV-seronegative. Sequenced input: PBMCs. This chain connects TRBV5-1 to TRBJ1-6, with unresolved D. In DNA form, the CDR3 reads TGCGCCAGCAGCTTGTCAGGCATAGGCTCCTATAATTCACCCCTCCACTTT. Its translation: CASSLSGIGSYNSPLHF.